These 26 T cell receptor beta chains originate from one sample sequenced in a study of shared clonotypes between healthy human individuals. This table comes from immunoSEQ multiplex PCR, and its TCRdb copy is limited to in-frame clones, with some not included. Here the sample spans about 1.1 million clones, approximately 77% being singletons. The sequenced sample was memory CD4+ T cells from PBMCs. Subset reported: CD45RA-negative fraction. Receptors originate from a man between 18 and 29 years old in good health. Some clones in this sample may be carry-over from other donors' samples.

Ten or more counts support this clone. This chain joins TRBV10-3 and TRBJ2-3; D call uncertain. V lost 5 bases to trimming and J lost 1 base, with 10 bases between them. CDR3 length: 14 amino acids. Germline CDR1 ENHRY, CDR2 SYGVKD. The CDR3 region has the DNA TGTGCCATCAGTCCTGGTGCCCGCACAGATACGCAGTATTTT. It is translated as CAISPGARTDTQYF.

This clone turned up a few times. The chain combines TRBV25-1 with TRBJ2-1, with 14 bases aligning to TRBD2. Trimming cost V 3 bases and J 8 bases; bases outside gene matches: 6. Germline loops: CDR1 MGHDK, CDR2 SYGVNS. The CDR3 totals 16 residues. CDR3 sequence reads: CASSDRGLAGAHEQFF. In DNA form, the CDR3 reads TGTGCCAGCAGTGACCGGGGACTAGCGGGAGCACATGAGCAGTTCTTC.

About this clone: With a far larger clone one base away, a read error is the likely cause. Different DNA sequences within this sample yield the same CDR3. The chain has TRBV28 and TRBJ2-1, with D possibly TRBD2 on 5 matching bases. The germline CDR1 and CDR2 sequences are MDHEN and SYDVKM. V was cut by 4 bases and J by 1 base, with 14 bases left in between. This CDR3 spans 16 amino acids. Written as DNA, the CDR3 is TGTGCCAGCAGTTATCCTCACGGAGGTTCCTACAATGAGCAGTTCTTC. It yields the protein CASSYPHGGSYNEQFF.

The rearrangement joins TRBV11-2 to TRBJ2-3; perhaps TRBD2 as D (6 bases). CDR3 length: 15 residues. The ends were cut back, 3 bases at V and 0 bases at J, with 10 bases in the middle. Germline loops: CDR1 SGHAT, CDR2 FQNNGV. The CDR3 reads CASSFSGISTDTQYF. DNA for the CDR3: TGTGCCAGCAGCTTTAGCGGAATAAGCACAGATACGCAGTATTTT.

This rearrangement joins TRBV7-2 to TRBJ2-7; TRBD2 aligns across 12 bases. Germline V gives CDR1 SGHTA, CDR2 FQGNSA. V trimming: 4 bases; J trimming: 3 bases; junction bases outside the gene matches: 4. The CDR3 has 15 residues. The CDR3 is CASSSTSGGVYEQYF. The CDR3 region has the DNA TGTGCCAGCAGCTCGACTAGCGGGGGTGTCTACGAGCAGTACTTC.

The chain combines TRBV6-6 with TRBJ1-3, with D hard to call. With 6 bases removed from V and 0 bases from J, the gap between germline ends came to 15 bases. Germline V gene sequence: CDR1 MNHNY, CDR2 SVGAGI (reference sequence). This CDR3 spans 16 amino acids. The CDR3 DNA sequence: TGTGCCAGCAGCCCAGACGGAGCTTACTCTGGAAACACCATATATTTT. Its translation: CASSPDGAYSGNTIYF.

The chain combines TRBV11-2 with TRBJ1-1, with D uncertain. Germline CDR1 is SGHAT and CDR2 is FQNNGV. The CDR3 is 15 amino acids. The V and J ends lost 4 bases and 3 bases respectively, with 15 bases between them. CDR3: CASSSSLMGYTEAFF. DNA of the CDR3: TGTGCCAGCAGCTCCTCGTTGATGGGGTACACTGAAGCTTTCTTT.

In its sample, this clone was seen a few times. The J gene is TRBJ2-5, the V gene TRBV5-4; D may be TRBD1 or TRBD2 (6 bases each). V lost 4 bases to trimming and J lost 2 bases, with 12 bases between them. Germline V lookup: CDR1 SGHNT, CDR2 YYREEE (reference sequence). The CDR3 runs 14 residues. The CDR3 DNA sequence: TGTGCCAGCAGCGCGGGGACAAATCAAGAGACCCAGTACTTC. Its translation: CASSAGTNQETQYF.

The rearrangement uses TRBV4-2 and TRBJ2-2; 15 bases fit TRBD2. The CDR3 is made up of 17 amino acids. With V trimmed by 4 bases and J by 7 bases, 7 bases remained unmatched. Germline CDR1 LGHNA, CDR2 YNFKEQ. The CDR3 sequence is CASSRSGLAGGVGELFF. The CDR3 region has the DNA TGTGCCAGCAGCCGCTCGGGACTAGCGGGAGGTGTCGGGGAGCTGTTTTTT.

V and J are TRBV27 and TRBJ2-3; a weak D match, TRBD2 (5 bases). The CDR3 is 14 amino acids. The V gene lost 4 bases and the J gene lost 4 bases, with 12 bases spanning the gap. Germline V gene data show CDR1 as MNHEY and CDR2 as SMNVEV (reference sequence). The CDR3 loop is CASSSTGNPDTQYF. The CDR3 DNA reads TGTGCCAGCAGTTCCACCGGGAATCCAGATACGCAGTATTTT.

The CDR3 loop reads CASSLIGLNTEAFF. DNA of the CDR3: TGTGCCAGCAGCTTGATAGGGTTGAACACTGAAGCTTTCTTT. The V and J genes are TRBV5-4 and TRBJ1-1; D is undetermined. Per germline, CDR1 SGHNT and CDR2 YYREEE (reference sequence). CDR3 length equals 14 residues. The V end was cut by 1 base, the J end by 0 bases, with 7 bases between.

The genes are TRBV7-9 and TRBJ2-2, with 11 positions matching TRBD2. The CDR3 loop spans 16 amino acids. V lost 5 bases and J lost 4; bases outside the gene matches: 6. CDR1 and CDR2 (germline): SEHNR, FQNEAQ (reference sequence). CDR3 protein: CASSPEGTSGTGELFF. CDR3 DNA: TGTGCCAGCAGCCCAGAGGGGACTAGCGGCACCGGGGAGCTGTTTTTT.

The rearrangement uses TRBV7-3 and TRBJ2-1, with D possibly matching TRBD2 (5 bases). The CDR3 contains 11 residues. V lost 7 bases and J lost 6, with 7 bases in between. Per germline, CDR1 SGHTA and CDR2 FQGTGA. The CDR3 sequence is CASTSGNEQFF. In nucleotides, the CDR3 is TGTGCCAGCACCAGCGGCAATGAGCAGTTCTTC.

The chain combines TRBV28 with TRBJ1-5, with D perhaps matching TRBD1 (5 bases). CDR1 is MDHEN, CDR2 SYDVKM, per germline. The CDR3 totals 12 residues. V lost 6 bases, J lost 9 bases, and 12 bases lay in between. CDR3 loop: CASRLPGGPQHF. In nucleotides, the CDR3 is TGTGCCAGCAGACTCCCGGGGGGGCCCCAGCATTTT.

This clone was seen just once. This rearrangement joins TRBV10-3 to TRBJ1-1; D unresolved. CDR1 is ENHRY and CDR2 is SYGVKD in the germline V gene. With 5 bases removed from V and 1 base from J, the gap between germline ends came to 8 bases. This CDR3 is built from 13 residues. CDR3 residues: CAISSEENTEAFF. CDR3 in DNA: TGTGCCATCAGTTCAGAGGAGAACACTGAAGCTTTCTTT.

The chain employs TRBV6-5 and TRBJ1-3, with 7 bases matching TRBD1. Germline trimming cut 6 bases from V and 0 bases from J; bases unmatched to any gene: 5. The CDR3 length is 15 residues. Germline V CDR1 and CDR2: MNHEY, SVGAGI. The CDR3 region has the DNA TGTGCCAGCAGACCCAGGGGGAACTCTGGAAACACCATATATTTT. It codes for CASRPRGNSGNTIYF.

The chain recombines TRBV10-3 with TRBJ2-5; D is ambiguous. This CDR3 spans 17 amino acids. Trimming left V 0 bases short and J 5 bases short, with 19 bases between. CDR1 is ENHRY and CDR2 is SYGVKD in the germline V gene. CDR3 region: CAISESGGSPPAETQYF. The CDR3 region has the DNA TGTGCCATCAGTGAGTCAGGTGGCAGCCCCCCAGCGGAGACCCAGTACTTC.

The chain joins TRBV6-5 to TRBJ1-1; 7 bases line up with TRBD1. The CDR3 is made up of 14 amino acids. CDR1 MNHEY and CDR2 SVGAGI come from the germline V gene. Trimming took 6 bases from V and 4 from J; bases not matched to a gene: 8. CDR3 loop: CASSHRGIGTEAFF. The CDR3 DNA reads as TGTGCCAGCAGCCACAGGGGAATTGGCACTGAAGCTTTCTTT.

The sample holds a few counts of this clone. This chain connects TRBV10-3 to TRBJ2-3, with D perhaps TRBD1 (5 bases). The germline CDR1 and CDR2 sequences are ENHRY and SYGVKD. The V gene lost 11 bases and the J gene lost 2 bases, with 17 bases spanning the gap. The CDR3 contains 14 residues. This chain's CDR3 is CALSGGHLTDTQYF. DNA for the CDR3: TGTGCCCTATCAGGTGGACACCTCACAGATACGCAGTATTTT.

The J gene is TRBJ2-5, the V gene TRBV5-1, with 8 nucleotides matching TRBD2. CDR1 is SGHRS, CDR2 YFSETQ, per germline. With V trimmed by 4 bases and J by 1 base, 15 bases remained unmatched. The CDR3 consists of 18 residues. The CDR3: CASSPGAAGGLGQETQYF. CDR3 nucleotides: TGCGCCAGCAGCCCAGGGGCGGCGGGAGGCCTGGGCCAAGAGACCCAGTACTTC.

This chain joins TRBV11-2 and TRBJ1-1; no definite D call. V was trimmed by 4 bases and J by 11 bases, leaving 17 bases between them. Germline assignment: CDR1 SGHAT and CDR2 FQNNGV. This CDR3 has 13 residues. CDR3 in amino acids: CASSSLRSRSAFF. The CDR3 DNA is TGTGCCAGCAGCTCCTTAAGGTCGCGGTCGGCTTTCTTT.

This chain links TRBV14 with TRBJ2-1; the match to TRBD1 covers 12 bases. V lost 3 bases and J lost 8; bases outside the gene matches: 8. The germline gives CDR1 SGHDN, CDR2 FVKESK. The CDR3 length is 16 residues. The CDR3 is CASSHTRDRGLYEQFF. The DNA for the CDR3 is TGTGCCAGCAGCCACACTAGGGACAGGGGGCTCTATGAGCAGTTCTTC.

Written as DNA, the CDR3 is TGTGCCAGCTCAGGACGGTTTAATGAAAAACTGTTTTTT. This sequence encodes CASSGRFNEKLFF. The chain is built from TRBV9 and TRBJ1-4; D remains unclear. CDR3 length: 13 amino acids. V shed 7 bases and J shed 4 bases, with 11 bases lying between them. Germline CDR1 SGDLS, CDR2 YYNGEE.

V and J are TRBV11-1 and TRBJ2-7; 8 nucleotides agree with TRBD2. Germline CDR1 SGHAT, CDR2 FQDESV (reference sequence). The CDR3 has 16 residues. Trimming cost V 5 bases and J 1 base; bases outside gene matches: 10. The chain's CDR3 is CASSRSGGNPSYEQYF. The CDR3 DNA reads TGTGCCAGCAGCCGATCGGGGGGGAACCCTTCCTACGAGCAGTACTTC.

The gene calls are TRBV7-8 and TRBJ2-5; 8 bases map to TRBD1. Trimming removed 4 bases from V and 4 bases from J; junction bases left unmatched: 8. The germline V gene has CDR1 SGHVS and CDR2 FQNEAQ. This CDR3 has 15 residues. CDR3 in amino acids: CASSSGTGWGETQYF. The CDR3 nucleotides read TGTGCCAGCAGCTCGGGGACAGGCTGGGGAGAGACCCAGTACTTC.

The rearrangement links TRBV7-8 to TRBJ2-1; possibly TRBD1 or TRBD2 for D (5 bases each). The CDR3 covers 15 residues. The germline CDR1 and CDR2 sequences are SGHVS and FQNEAQ. V was shortened by 1 base and J by 7 bases, with 14 bases between the two germline ends. The CDR3 loop reads CASSLGLAWGNEQFF. The CDR3 coding sequence is TGTGCCAGCAGCTTAGGGCTAGCTTGGGGGAATGAGCAGTTCTTC.